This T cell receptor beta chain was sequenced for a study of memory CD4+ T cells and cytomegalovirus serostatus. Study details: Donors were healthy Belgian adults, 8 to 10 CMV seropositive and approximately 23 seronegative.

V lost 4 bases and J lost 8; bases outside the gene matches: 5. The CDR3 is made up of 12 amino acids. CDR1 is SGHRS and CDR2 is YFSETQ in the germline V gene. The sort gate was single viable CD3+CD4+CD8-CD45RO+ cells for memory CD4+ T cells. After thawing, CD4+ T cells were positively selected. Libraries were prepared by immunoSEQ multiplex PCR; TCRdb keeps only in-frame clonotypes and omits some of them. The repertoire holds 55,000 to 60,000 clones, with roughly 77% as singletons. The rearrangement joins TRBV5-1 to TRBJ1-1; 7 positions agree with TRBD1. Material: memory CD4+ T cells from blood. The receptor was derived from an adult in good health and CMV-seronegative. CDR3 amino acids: CASSGDRDEAFF. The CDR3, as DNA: TGCGCCAGCAGCGGAGACAGGGACGAAGCTTTCTTT.